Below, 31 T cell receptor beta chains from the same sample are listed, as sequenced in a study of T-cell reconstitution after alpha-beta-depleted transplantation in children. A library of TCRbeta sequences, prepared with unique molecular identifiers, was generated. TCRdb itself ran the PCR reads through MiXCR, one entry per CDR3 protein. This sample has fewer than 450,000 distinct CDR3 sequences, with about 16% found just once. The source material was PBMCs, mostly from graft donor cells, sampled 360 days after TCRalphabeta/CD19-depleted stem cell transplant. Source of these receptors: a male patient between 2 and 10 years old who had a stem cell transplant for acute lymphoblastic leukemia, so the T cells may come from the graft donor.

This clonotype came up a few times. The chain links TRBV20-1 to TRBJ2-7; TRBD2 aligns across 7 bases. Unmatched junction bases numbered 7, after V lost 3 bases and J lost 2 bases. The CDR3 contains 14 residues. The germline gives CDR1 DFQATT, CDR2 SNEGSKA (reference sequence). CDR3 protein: CSASPAGTAYEQYF. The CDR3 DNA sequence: TGCAGTGCTAGTCCAGCGGGAACCGCCTACGAGCAGTACTTC.

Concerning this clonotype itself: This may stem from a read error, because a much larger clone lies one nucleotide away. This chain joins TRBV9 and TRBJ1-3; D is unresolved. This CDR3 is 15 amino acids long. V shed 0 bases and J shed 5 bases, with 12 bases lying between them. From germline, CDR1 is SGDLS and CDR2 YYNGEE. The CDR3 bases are TGTGCCAGCAGCGTAGACGGGAACTGCAGAAACACCATATATTTT. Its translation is CASSVDGNCRNTIYF.

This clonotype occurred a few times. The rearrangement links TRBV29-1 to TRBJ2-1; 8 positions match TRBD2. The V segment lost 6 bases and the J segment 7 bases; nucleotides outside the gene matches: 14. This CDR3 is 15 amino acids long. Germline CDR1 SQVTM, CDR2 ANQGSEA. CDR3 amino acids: CSVLEPTSARNEQFF. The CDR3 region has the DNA TGCAGCGTCCTCGAACCGACTAGCGCAAGGAATGAGCAGTTCTTC.

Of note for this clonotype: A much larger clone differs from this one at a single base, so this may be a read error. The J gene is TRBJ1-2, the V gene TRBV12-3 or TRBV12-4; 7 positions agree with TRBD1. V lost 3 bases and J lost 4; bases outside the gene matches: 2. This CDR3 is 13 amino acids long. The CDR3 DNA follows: TGTGCCAGCAGTTTTCAGGGGGGCTATGGCTACACCTTC. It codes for CASSFQGGYGYTF.

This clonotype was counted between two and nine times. The CDR3 loop is CASSLIAGEVHEQYF. The CDR3 region has the DNA TGCGCCAGCAGCCTCATAGCGGGAGAAGTCCACGAGCAGTACTTC. The chain combines TRBV4-1 with TRBJ2-7; 9 positions match TRBD2. Losses at the gene ends were 4 bases for V and 5 bases for J; bases not matched to a gene: 9. The CDR3 extends over 15 amino acids. Germline values: CDR1 MGHRA, CDR2 YSYEKL.

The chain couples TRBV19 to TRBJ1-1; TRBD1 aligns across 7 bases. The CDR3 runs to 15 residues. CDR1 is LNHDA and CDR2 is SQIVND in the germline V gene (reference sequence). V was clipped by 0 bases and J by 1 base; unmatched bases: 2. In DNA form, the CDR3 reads TGTGCCAGTAGTATAGATCGGACAGGGAACACTGAAGCTTTCTTT. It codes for CASSIDRTGNTEAFF.

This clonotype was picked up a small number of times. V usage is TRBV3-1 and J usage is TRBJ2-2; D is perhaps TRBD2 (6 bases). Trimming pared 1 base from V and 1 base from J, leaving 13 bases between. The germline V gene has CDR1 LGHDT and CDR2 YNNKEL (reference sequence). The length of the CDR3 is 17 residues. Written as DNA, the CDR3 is TGTGCCAGCAGCCAAGTTCTAGGCGGGAAGAACACCGGGGAGCTGTTTTTT. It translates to CASSQVLGGKNTGELFF.

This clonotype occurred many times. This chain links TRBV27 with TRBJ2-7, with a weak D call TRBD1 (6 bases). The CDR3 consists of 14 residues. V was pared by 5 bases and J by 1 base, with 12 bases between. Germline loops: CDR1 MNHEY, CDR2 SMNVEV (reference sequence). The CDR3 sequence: CASSGDTRSYEQYF. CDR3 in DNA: TGTGCCAGCAGTGGGGACACTCGATCCTACGAGCAGTACTTC.

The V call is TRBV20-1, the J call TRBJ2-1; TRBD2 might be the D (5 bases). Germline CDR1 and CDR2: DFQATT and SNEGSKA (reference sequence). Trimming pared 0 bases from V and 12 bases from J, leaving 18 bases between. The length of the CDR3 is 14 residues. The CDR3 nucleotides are TGCAGTGCTAGAGATTCCCCCCTTTTAGCGTCGCAGTTCTTC. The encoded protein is CSARDSPLLASQFF.

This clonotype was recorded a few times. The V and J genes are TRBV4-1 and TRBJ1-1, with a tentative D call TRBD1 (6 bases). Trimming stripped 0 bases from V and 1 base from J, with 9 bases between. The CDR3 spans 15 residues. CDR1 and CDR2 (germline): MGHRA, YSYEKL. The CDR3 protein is CASSQEDSWNTEAFF. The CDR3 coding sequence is TGCGCCAGCAGCCAAGAGGACAGTTGGAACACTGAAGCTTTCTTT.

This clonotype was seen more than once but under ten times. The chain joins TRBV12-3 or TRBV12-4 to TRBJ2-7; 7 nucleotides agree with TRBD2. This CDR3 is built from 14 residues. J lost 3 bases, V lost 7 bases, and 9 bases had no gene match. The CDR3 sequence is CASTSGARYYEQYF. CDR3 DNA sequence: TGTGCCAGCACCAGCGGGGCCAGATACTACGAGCAGTACTTC.

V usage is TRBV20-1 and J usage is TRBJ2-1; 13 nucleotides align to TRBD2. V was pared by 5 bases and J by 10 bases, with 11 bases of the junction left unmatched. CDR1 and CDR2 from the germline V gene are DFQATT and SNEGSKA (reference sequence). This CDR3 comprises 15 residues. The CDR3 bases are TGCAGTGCTGCAAGACTAGCGGGAGGTCTTTGGGAGCAGTTCTTC. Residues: CSAARLAGGLWEQFF.

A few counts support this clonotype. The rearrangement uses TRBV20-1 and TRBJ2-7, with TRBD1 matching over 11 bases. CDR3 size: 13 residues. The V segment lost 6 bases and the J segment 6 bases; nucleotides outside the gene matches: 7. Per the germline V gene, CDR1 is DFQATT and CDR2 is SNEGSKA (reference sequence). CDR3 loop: CSAMDRGRAEQYF. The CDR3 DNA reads TGCAGTGCAATGGACAGGGGGCGGGCCGAGCAGTACTTC.

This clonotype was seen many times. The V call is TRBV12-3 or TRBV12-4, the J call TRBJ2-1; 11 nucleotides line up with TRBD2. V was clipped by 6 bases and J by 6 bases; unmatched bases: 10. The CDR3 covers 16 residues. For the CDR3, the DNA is TGTGCCAGCAGACACTTTCTAGCGGGAGGCGTCAATGAGCAGTTCTTC. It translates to CASRHFLAGGVNEQFF.

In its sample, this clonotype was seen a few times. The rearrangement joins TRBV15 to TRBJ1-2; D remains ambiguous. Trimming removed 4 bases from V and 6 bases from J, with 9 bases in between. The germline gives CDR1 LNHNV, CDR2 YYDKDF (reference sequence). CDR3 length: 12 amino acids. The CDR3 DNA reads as TGTGCCACCAGCATAGGGAGGGATGGCTACACCTTC. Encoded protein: CATSIGRDGYTF.

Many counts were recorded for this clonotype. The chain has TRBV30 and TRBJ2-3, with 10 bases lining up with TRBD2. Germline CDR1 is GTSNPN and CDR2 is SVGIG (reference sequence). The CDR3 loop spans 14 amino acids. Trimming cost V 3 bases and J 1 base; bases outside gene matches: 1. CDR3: CAWSGTSGTDTQYF. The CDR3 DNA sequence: TGTGCCTGGAGCGGGACTAGCGGCACAGATACGCAGTATTTT.

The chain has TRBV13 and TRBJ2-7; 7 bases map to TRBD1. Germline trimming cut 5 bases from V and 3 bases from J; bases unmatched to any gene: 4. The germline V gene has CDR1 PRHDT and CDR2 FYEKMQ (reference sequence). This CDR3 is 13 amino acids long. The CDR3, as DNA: TGTGCCAGCAGCAACTCAGGGGGCTACGAGCAGTACTTC. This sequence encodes CASSNSGGYEQYF.

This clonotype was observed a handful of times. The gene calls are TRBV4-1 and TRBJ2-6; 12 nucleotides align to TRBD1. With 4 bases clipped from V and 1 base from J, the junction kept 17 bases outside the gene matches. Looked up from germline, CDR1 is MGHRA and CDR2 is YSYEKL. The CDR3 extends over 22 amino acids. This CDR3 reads CASSLLDPGQGALNSGANVLTF. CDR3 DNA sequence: TGCGCCAGCAGCCTCCTGGACCCGGGACAGGGGGCACTAAATTCTGGGGCCAACGTCCTGACTTTC.

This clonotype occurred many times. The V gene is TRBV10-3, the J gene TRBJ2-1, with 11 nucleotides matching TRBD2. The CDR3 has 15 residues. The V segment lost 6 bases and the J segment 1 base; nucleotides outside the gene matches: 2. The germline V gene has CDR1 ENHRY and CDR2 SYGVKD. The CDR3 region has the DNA TGTGCCATCAGCGCTAGCGGGAGGTCCTACAATGAGCAGTTCTTC. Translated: CAISASGRSYNEQFF.

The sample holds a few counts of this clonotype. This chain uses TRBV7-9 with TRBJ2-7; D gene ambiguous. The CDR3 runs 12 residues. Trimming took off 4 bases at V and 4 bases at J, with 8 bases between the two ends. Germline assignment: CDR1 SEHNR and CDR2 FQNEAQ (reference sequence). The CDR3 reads CASSSPIYEQYF. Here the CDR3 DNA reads TGTGCCAGCAGCTCCCCGATATACGAGCAGTACTTC.

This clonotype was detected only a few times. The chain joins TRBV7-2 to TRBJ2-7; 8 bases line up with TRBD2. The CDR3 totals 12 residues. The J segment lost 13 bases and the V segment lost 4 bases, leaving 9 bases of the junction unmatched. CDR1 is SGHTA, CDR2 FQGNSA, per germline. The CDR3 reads CASSYPGTSLYF. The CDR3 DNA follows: TGTGCCAGCAGCTACCCTGGGACTAGTCTTTACTTC.

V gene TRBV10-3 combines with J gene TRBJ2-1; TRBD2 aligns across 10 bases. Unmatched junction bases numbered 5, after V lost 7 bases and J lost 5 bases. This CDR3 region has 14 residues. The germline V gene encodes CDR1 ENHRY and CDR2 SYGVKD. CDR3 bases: TGTGCCATCAACGCAGCGGGAGGGGACAATGAGCAGTTCTTC. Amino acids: CAINAAGGDNEQFF.

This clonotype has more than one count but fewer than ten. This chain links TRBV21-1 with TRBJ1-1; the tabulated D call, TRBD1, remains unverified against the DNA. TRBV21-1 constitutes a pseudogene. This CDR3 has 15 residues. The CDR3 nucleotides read TGTGCCAGCACCGACTCGGGACAGGGGTACACTGAAGCTTTCTTT. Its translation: CASTDSGQGYTEAFF.

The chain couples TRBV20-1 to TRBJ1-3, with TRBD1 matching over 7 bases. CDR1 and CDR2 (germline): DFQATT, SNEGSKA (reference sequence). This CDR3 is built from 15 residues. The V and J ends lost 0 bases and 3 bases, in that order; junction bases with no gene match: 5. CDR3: CSARDYAGGGNTIYF. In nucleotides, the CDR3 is TGCAGTGCTAGAGATTACGCAGGGGGTGGAAACACCATATATTTT.

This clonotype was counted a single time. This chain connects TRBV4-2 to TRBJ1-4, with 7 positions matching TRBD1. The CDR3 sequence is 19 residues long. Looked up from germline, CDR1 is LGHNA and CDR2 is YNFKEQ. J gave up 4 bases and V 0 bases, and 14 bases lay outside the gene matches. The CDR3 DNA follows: TGTGCCAGCAGCCAAGATGGGGGGGGACAGAGCACCCTTAATGAAAAACTGTTTTTT. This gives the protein CASSQDGGGQSTLNEKLFF.

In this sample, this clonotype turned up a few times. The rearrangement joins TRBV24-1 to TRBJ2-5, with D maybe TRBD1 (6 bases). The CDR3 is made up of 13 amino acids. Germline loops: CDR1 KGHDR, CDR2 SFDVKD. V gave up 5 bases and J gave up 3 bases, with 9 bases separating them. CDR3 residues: CATSGGGEETQYF. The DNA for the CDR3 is TGTGCCACCAGTGGAGGGGGTGAAGAGACCCAGTACTTC.

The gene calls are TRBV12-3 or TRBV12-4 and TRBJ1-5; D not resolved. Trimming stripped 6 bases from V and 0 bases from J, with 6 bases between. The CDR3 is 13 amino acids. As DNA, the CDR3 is TGTGCCAGCAGCCCGGGTAGCAATCAGCCCCAGCATTTT. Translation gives CASSPGSNQPQHF.

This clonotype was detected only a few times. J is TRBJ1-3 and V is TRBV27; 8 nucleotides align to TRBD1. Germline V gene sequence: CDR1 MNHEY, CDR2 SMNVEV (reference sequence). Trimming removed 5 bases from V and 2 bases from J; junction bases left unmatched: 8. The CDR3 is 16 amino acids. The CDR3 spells CASSRTGLLPGNTIYF. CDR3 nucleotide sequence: TGTGCCAGCAGTAGGACAGGGCTTTTACCTGGAAACACCATATATTTT.

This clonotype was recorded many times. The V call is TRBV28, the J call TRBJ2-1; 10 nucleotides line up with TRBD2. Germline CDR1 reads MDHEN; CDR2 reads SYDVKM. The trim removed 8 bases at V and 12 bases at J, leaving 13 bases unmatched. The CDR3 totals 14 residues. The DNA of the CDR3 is TGTGCCAGCCGGAGGGATCTAGCGGGAGTTTGGCAGTTCTTC. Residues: CASRRDLAGVWQFF.

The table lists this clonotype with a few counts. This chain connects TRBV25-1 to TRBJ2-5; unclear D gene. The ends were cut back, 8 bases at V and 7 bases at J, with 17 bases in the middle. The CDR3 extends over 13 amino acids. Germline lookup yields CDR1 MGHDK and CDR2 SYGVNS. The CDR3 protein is CASGNSGEGTQYF. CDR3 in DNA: TGTGCCAGCGGAAACTCAGGAGAAGGGACCCAGTACTTC.

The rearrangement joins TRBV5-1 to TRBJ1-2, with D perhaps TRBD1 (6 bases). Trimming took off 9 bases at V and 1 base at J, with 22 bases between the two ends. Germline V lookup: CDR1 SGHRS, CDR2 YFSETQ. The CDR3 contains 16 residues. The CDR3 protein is CANTNQGSSDNYGYTF. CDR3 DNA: TGCGCCAACACGAACCAGGGGTCTTCCGATAACTATGGCTACACCTTC.